The present T cell receptor beta chain was sequenced within a study of OX40 agonist ivuxolimab in advanced cancers. Overall study context: Patients were infused with ivuxolimab every 2 weeks at 0.01 to 10 mg/kg. Allowance was made for prior anti-PD-1, anti-PD-L1 or anti-CTLA-4 therapy, and roughly 40% had some.

Study-level points and caveats: In CD8+ T cells, expanded clones were on average more numerous than in CD4+.

A word on this clone: Its antigen is undetermined.

Here immunoSEQ multiplex PCR was the method, and the copy in TCRdb shows in-frame clones only, minus some. The table lists under 80,000 clones, around nine tenths of them singletons, with approximately 0.8% in the top ten. This CDR3 is 15 amino acids long. The V gene end was trimmed by 6 bases and the J gene end by 3 bases; junction bases not matched to a gene: 8. Germline lookup yields CDR1 SNHLY and CDR2 FYNNEI. The sequence was collected from an adult with an advanced solid tumor such as melanoma, head and neck, liver or kidney cancer. This chain connects TRBV2 to TRBJ1-5; 7 bases match TRBD1. The source was CD4+ or CD8+ T cells sorted from blood, collected in a trial of the OX40 agonist ivuxolimab. CDR3 protein: CASRKDRVVNQPQHF. CDR3 sequence (DNA): TGTGCCAGCAGGAAAGACAGGGTTGTCAATCAGCCCCAGCATTTT. The complete variable domain, with remaining parts taken from reference TRBV2 and TRBJ1-5, reads EPEVTQTPSHQVTQMGQEVILRCVPISNHLYFYWYRQILGQKVEFLVSFYNNEISEKSEIFDDQFSVERPDGSNFTLKIRSTKLEDSAMYFCASRKDRVVNQPQHFGDGTRLSIL.